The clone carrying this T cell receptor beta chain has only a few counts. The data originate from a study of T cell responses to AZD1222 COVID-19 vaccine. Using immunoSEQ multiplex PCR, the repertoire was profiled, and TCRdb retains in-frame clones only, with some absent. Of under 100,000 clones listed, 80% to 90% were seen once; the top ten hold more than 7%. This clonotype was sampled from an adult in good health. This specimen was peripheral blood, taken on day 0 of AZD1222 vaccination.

Here the CDR3 reads CASSSSRSGRQETQYF. The CDR3 region has the DNA TGCGCCAGCAGCTCATCAAGGTCTGGACGGCAAGAGACCCAGTACTTC. The V and J genes are TRBV5-1 and TRBJ2-5; D is undetermined. Trimming removed 3 bases at V and 2 bases at J, with 17 bases between. The CDR3 totals 16 residues. In germline, CDR1 is SGHRS, CDR2 YFSETQ. Full variable domain (outside the CDR3, taken from reference TRBV5-1 and TRBJ2-5): KAGVTQTPRYLIKTRGQQVTLSCSPISGHRSVSWYQQTPGQGLQFLFEYFSETQRNKGNFPGRFSGRQFSNSRSEMNVSTLELGDSALYLCASSSSRSGRQETQYFGPGTRLLVL.